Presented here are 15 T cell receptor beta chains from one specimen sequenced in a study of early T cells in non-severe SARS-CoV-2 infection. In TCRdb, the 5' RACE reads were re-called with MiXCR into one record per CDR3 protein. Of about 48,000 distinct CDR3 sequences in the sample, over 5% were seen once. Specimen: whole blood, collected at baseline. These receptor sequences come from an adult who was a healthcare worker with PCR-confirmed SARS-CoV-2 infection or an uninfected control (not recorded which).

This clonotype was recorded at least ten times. The CDR3 DNA sequence: TGTGCCAGCAGTGAAGGCTTTGGGACTAGCGGGACCTACAATGAGCAGTTCTTC. It yields the protein CASSEGFGTSGTYNEQFF. This chain links TRBV2 with TRBJ2-1; 13 positions match TRBD2. The CDR3 is 18 residues long. V was pared by 1 base and J by 2 bases, with 5 bases of the junction left unmatched. Germline CDR1 reads SNHLY; CDR2 reads FYNNEI.

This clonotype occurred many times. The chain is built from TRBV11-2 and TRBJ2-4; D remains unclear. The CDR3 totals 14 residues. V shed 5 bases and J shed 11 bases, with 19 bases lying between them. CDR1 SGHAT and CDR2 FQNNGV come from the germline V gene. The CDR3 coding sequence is TGTGCCAGCAGCCCTCCGGTCCCCGAGTCAGTTCAGTACTTC. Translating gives CASSPPVPESVQYF.

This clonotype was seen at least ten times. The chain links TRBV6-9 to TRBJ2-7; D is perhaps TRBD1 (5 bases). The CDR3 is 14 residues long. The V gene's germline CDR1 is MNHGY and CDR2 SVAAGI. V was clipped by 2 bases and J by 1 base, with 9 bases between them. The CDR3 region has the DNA TGTGCCAGCAGTTATAGACAGAGATCCTACGAGCAGTACTTC. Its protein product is CASSYRQRSYEQYF.

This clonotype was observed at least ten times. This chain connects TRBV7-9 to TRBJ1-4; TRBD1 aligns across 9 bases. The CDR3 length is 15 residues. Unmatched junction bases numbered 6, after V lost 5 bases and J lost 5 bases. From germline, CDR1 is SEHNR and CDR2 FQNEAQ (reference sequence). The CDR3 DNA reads TGTGCCAGCAGCCCCATGGGACAGGGAAATGAAAAACTGTTTTTT. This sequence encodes CASSPMGQGNEKLFF.

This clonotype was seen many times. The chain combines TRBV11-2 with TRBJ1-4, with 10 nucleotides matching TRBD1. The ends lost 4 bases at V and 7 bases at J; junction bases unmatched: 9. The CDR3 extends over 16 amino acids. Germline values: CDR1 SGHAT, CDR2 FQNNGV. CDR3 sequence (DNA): TGTGCCAGCAGCTCCAGACAGGGGGCGCTTTTTGAAAAACTGTTTTTT. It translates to CASSSRQGALFEKLFF.

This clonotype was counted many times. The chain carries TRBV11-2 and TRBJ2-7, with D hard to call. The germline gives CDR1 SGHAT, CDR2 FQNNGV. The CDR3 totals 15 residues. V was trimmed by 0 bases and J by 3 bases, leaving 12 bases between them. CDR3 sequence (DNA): TGTGCCAGCAGCTTAGACCTGACGCGAAACTACGAGCAGTACTTC. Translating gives CASSLDLTRNYEQYF.

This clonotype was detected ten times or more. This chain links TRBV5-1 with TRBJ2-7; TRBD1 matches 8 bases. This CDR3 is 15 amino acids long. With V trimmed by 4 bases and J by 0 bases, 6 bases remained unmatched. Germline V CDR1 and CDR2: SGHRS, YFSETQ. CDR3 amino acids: CASSTRTGSSYEQYF. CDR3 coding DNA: TGCGCCAGCAGCACTCGGACAGGGAGCTCCTACGAGCAGTACTTC.

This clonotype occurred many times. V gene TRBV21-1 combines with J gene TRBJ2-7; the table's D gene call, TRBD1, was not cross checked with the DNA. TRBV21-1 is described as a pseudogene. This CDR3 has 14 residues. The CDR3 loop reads CASSKLDREMEQYF. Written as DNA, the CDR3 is TGTGCCAGCAGCAAATTAGACAGGGAGATGGAGCAGTACTTC.

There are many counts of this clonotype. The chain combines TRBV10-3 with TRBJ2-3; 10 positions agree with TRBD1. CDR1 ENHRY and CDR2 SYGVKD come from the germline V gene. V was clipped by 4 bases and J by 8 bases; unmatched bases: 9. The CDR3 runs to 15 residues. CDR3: CAISGRDRGLGTQYF. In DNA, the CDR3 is TGTGCCATCAGTGGACGGGACAGGGGATTGGGTACGCAGTATTTT.

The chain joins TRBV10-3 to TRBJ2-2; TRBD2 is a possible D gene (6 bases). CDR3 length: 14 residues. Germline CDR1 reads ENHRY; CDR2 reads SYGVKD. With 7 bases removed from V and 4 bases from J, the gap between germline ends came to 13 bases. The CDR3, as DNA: TGTGCCATCACGGAGGGCCGGGGCACCGGGGAGCTGTTTTTT. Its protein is CAITEGRGTGELFF.

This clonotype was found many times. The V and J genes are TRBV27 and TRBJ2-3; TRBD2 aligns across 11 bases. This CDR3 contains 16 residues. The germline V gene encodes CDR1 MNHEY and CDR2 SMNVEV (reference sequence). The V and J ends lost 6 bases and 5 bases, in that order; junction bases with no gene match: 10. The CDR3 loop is CASRPLLAGGGDTQYF. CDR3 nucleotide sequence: TGTGCCAGCAGGCCACTTCTAGCGGGAGGAGGAGATACGCAGTATTTT.

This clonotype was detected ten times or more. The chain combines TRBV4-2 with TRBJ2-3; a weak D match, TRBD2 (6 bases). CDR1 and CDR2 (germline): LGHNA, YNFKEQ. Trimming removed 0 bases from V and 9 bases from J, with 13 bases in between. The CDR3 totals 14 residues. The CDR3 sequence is CASSQDALASTQYF. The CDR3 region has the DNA TGTGCCAGCAGCCAAGACGCGCTAGCGAGCACGCAGTATTTT.

CDR3 in amino acids: CASTRRQGEAFF. The CDR3 DNA follows: TGTGCCAGCACCCGGCGGCAAGGTGAAGCTTTCTTT. J is TRBJ1-1 and V is TRBV28; D not certain. The CDR3 covers 12 residues. Germline CDR1 is MDHEN and CDR2 is SYDVKM. The ends were cut back, 7 bases at V and 7 bases at J, with 13 bases in the middle.

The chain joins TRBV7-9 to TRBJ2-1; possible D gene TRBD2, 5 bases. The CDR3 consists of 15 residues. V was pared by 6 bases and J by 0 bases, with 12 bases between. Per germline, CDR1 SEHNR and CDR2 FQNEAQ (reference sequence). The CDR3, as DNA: TGTGCCAGCAGAACCCCCGGGAACTCCTACAATGAGCAGTTCTTC. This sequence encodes CASRTPGNSYNEQFF.

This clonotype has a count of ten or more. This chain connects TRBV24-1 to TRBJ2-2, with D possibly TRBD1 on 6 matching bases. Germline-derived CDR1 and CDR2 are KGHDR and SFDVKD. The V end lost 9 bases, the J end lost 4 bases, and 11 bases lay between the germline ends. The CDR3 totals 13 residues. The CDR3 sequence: CATSTGSTGELFF. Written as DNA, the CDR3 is TGTGCCACCTCTACAGGGAGCACCGGGGAGCTGTTTTTT.